The rows below give T cell receptor beta chains drawn from one sample of a study of cytomegalovirus exposure and HLA in healthy donors. Profiled with immunoSEQ multiplex PCR; TCRdb holds only in-frame clones, not every one. The sample contains about 260,000 clones, roughly 86% of which appear only once. Sequenced: PBMCs. The source is a middle-aged woman in good health and CMV-seropositive. The CDR3 runs from the conserved cysteine through the conserved F or W.

v_call	j_call	cdr3_aa
TRBV18	TRBJ1-1	CASSPWTDGGIEAFF
TRBV10-3	TRBJ1-3	CAISESDQAIYF
TRBV5-4	TRBJ2-7	CASSRTSGANSYEQYF
TRBV28	TRBJ2-7	CATARDSSYEQYF
TRBV5-8	TRBJ1-6	CASNRGQSRSPLHF
TRBV5-3	TRBJ2-1	CARSSQTSGNNEQFF
TRBV28	TRBJ2-6	CASSLGGSGANVLTF
TRBV7-3	TRBJ1-6	CASRADRGSSYNSPLHF
TRBV14	TRBJ1-1	CASSQGVSDLAFF
TRBV7-9	TRBJ2-4	CASSSFPGQGAKNIQYF
TRBV28	TRBJ2-2	CASSLFLHPENTGELFF
TRBV30	NA	CAWSTEIHYEQYF
TRBV7-2	TRBJ2-4	CASSLQGAKNIQYF
TRBV2	TRBJ2-1	CARGLAGSGEQFF
TRBV19	TRBJ2-1	CASSSRPQSSYNEQFF
TRBV27	TRBJ2-1	CASSPTVYYNEQFF
TRBV11-2	TRBJ1-2	CASSLATGSYGYTF
TRBV30	TRBJ2-2	CAWSVEPLRNTGELFF
TRBV6-5	TRBJ2-7	CASKDGTGAYEQYF
TRBV30	TRBJ1-6	CAWGQGAQSPLHF
TRBV11-3	TRBJ2-7	CASSLPGGSGESSYEQYF
TRBV23-1	TRBJ2-7	CASSPRTGKSF
TRBV5-4	TRBJ2-7	CASSKGPTDYEQYF
TRBV15	TRBJ2-2	CATIRDRNQVGELFF
TRBV23-1	TRBJ2-7	CASSQTLLGGREQYF
TRBV4-3	TRBJ2-7	CASSQEPGYEQYF
TRBV7-2	TRBJ1-4	CASSFTGKKLFF
TRBV5-4	TRBJ1-2	CASSKSGGDIRNYGYTF
TRBV19	TRBJ2-1	CASSISTGALGPYNEQFF
TRBV5-1	TRBJ2-1	CASSLGGSSSRNEQFF
TRBV11-2	TRBJ1-1	CASSAGQLMNTEAFF
TRBV27	TRBJ1-1	CASSPDSYEAFF
TRBV2	TRBJ1-5	CATTQGQLSFGNQPQHF
TRBV4-3	TRBJ2-7	CASSLFRDRAYEQYF
TRBV11-2	TRBJ2-7	CASSLGAGPPPYEQYF
TRBV28	TRBJ2-3	CASSYRPTSSGTDTQYF
TRBV5-1	TRBJ2-3	CASSGGSTDTQYF
TRBV7-2	TRBJ2-3	CASRRLASTDTQYF
TRBV4-3	TRBJ2-3	CASSQVGARTGGVDTQYF
TRBV4-1	TRBJ1-1	CASSAGNTEAFF
TRBV10-3	TRBJ2-7	CAIRKTGSGRRYEQYF
TRBV15	TRBJ1-1	CATSRWTGGSREAFF